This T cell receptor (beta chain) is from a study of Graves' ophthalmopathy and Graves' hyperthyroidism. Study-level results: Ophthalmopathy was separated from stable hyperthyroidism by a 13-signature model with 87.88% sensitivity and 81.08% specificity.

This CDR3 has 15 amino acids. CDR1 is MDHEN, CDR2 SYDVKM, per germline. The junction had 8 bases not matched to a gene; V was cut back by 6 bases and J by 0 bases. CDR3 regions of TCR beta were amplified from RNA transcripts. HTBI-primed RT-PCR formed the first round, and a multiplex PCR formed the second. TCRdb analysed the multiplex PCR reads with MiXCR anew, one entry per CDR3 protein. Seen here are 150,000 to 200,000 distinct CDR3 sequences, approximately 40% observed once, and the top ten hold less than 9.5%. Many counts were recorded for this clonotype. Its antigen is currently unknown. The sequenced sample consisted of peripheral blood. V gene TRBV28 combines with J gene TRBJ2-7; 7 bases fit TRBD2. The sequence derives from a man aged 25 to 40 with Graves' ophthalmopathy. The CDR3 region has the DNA TGTGCCAGCAGCACTAGCGCCCGCTTCTCCTACGAGCAGTACTTC. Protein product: CASSTSARFSYEQYF.